The T cell receptor (beta chain) under discussion was sequenced for a study of cytomegalovirus exposure and HLA in healthy donors. Study-level findings and limits: According to an earlier analysis, most TCR beta V segments yielded productive rearrangements about 87% or about 30% of the time. Cytomegalovirus-associated TCR beta chains were listed, numbering under 200.

With regard to this clone: Antigen specificity is unknown.

The PCR contained 60 Vbeta and 13 Jbeta primers. Sequenced by immunoSEQ multiplex PCR; TCRdb stores in-frame clones only, minus some. The sample shows about 150,000 clones, approximately 60% of them seen only once. The CDR3 is made up of 14 amino acids. Germline V gene data show CDR1 as LGHNT and CDR2 as FRNRAP. Trimming took 4 bases from V and 6 from J; bases not matched to a gene: 4. Material: PBMCs. The chain employs TRBV12-5 and TRBJ1-1, with 11 bases fitting TRBD1. This receptor was obtained from a woman aged 55-70 years in good health and CMV-seropositive. Written as DNA, the CDR3 is TGTGCTAGTGGTTACGGGACAGGGGGATCTGAAGCTTTCTTT. This translates into CASGYGTGGSEAFF.